This T cell receptor (beta chain) was identified in a study of T cell repertoires in cytomegalovirus infection. Overall study: In the study, CMV epitopes included recently identified HLA-C-restricted and well-studied HLA-B-restricted ones. Public TCR beta signatures indicated both CMV infection and matching HLA type.

This clonotype is a singleton in its sample. Its antigen is as yet unknown. Trimming pared 9 bases from V and 6 bases from J, leaving 24 bases between. Germline lookup yields CDR1 MNHNY and CDR2 SVGAGI (reference sequence). CDR3 length equals 16 residues. The study, taken as a whole, reports: Dominant in the ex vivo response were TCR beta clonotypes restricted by HLA-C and specific for CMV. Individuals carrying CMV plus the relevant HLA were identified by cumulative frequency of public TCR beta families.

TCRdb reanalysed the reads using MiXCR and keeps one entry per CDR3 protein. Of 450,000 to 650,000 distinct CDR3 sequences listed, around 40% are singletons. The starting material was cultured PBMCs, obtained from culture after CMV antigen stimulation. The receptor's source is a human donor in good health (CMV status not recorded). Some clones in this sample may be carry-over from other donors' samples. The rearrangement links TRBV6-6 to TRBJ2-1; the D call may be TRBD1 or TRBD2 (5 bases each). CDR3 nucleotides: TGTGCCAGTTGGAACTCGGGGCCTGCGGGTATCAATGAGCAGTTCTTC. Translation gives CASWNSGPAGINEQFF.